The clone carrying this TCR beta chain was counted a few times. Its target is unknown. The data were obtained in a study of radiotherapy plus CTLA-4 blockade in lung cancer. Study-wide points: Clones of tumor-derived TCRs expanded in blood after radiotherapy plus ipilimumab.

Only in-frame clones appear in the TCRdb table, and some are missing; sequencing was by immunoSEQ multiplex PCR. This table holds 100,000 to 150,000 clones, 65% to 85% found once. Germline V gene lookup returns CDR1 SGHVS and CDR2 FNYEAQ. The CDR3 is made up of 14 amino acids. Losses at the gene ends were 5 bases for V and 4 bases for J; bases not matched to a gene: 5. This TCR was sampled from a human donor with non-small cell lung cancer who had a partial response to radiotherapy plus ipilimumab. The chain employs TRBV7-6 and TRBJ1-5; 7 bases align to TRBD1. The sequenced sample was peripheral blood, obtained from a patient treated with radiotherapy plus ipilimumab. CDR3 in DNA: TGTGCCAGCAGCCGACAGGGAGCTAATCAGCCCCAGCATTTT. It specifies CASSRQGANQPQHF.